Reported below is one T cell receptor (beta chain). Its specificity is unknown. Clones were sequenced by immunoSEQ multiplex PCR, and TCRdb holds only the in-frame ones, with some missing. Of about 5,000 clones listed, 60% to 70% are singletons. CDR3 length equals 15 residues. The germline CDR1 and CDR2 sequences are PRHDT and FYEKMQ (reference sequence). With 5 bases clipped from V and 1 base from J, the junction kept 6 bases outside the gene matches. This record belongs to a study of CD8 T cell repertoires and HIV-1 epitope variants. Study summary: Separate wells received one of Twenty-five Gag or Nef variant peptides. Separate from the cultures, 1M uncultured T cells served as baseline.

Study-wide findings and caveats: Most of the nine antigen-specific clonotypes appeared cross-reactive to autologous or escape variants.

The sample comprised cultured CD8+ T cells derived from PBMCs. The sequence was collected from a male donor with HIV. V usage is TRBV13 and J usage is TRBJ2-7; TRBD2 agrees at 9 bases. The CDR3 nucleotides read TGTGCCAGCAGCGCCACGGGACTAGCATCCTACGAGCAGTACTTC. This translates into CASSATGLASYEQYF.